The 4 T cell receptor beta chains presented below share a single source sample, sequenced in a study of blood T cells in healthy people across ages. Next came a second PCR, run for roughly 7 to 12 cycles, which used a sample-barcoded 5' primer along with a J-beta primer mix. MiXCR was run by TCRdb on the 5' RACE reads, yielding one entry per CDR3 protein. The table lists about 830,000 distinct CDR3 sequences, roughly 64% of them singletons. Specimen: blood. The receptor set was obtained from a man aged 25-45 years in good health.

The chain is built from TRBV20-1 and TRBJ2-7; TRBD1 aligns across 11 bases. The germline V gene encodes CDR1 DFQATT and CDR2 SNEGSKA (reference sequence). CDR3 length equals 14 residues. The CDR3 is CIAGDRGSSYEQYF. In nucleotides, the CDR3 is TGCATTGCGGGGGACAGGGGGAGCTCCTACGAGCAGTACTTC.

The sample holds one count of this clonotype. V and J are TRBV18 and TRBJ1-1; D is undetermined. The CDR3 extends over 13 amino acids. Germline loops: CDR1 KGHSH, CDR2 LQKENI. Between the trimmed V and J ends, which lost 3 bases and 1 base, there was a span of 6 bases. In DNA, the CDR3 is TGTGCCAGCTCACCCTATCCGAACACTGAAGCTTTCTTT. This sequence encodes CASSPYPNTEAFF.

The chain employs TRBV29-1 and TRBJ2-2; TRBD1 aligns across 7 bases. V dropped 5 bases and J dropped 4; count of bases not matched to a gene: 7. Germline-derived CDR1 and CDR2 are SQVTM and ANQGSEA. The CDR3 is made up of 14 amino acids. This chain's CDR3 is CSVNRQGGTGELFF. CDR3 nucleotides: TGCAGCGTTAACCGACAGGGTGGCACCGGGGAGCTGTTTTTT.

The gene calls are TRBV29-1 and TRBJ2-1; D not certain. Germline CDR1 reads SQVTM; CDR2 reads ANQGSEA. The ends were cut back, 1 base at V and 7 bases at J, with 8 bases in the middle. This CDR3 is 12 amino acids long. CDR3 nucleotide sequence: TGCAGCGTTGAAGCTATGAAAAATGAGCAGTTCTTC. Protein product: CSVEAMKNEQFF.